This T cell receptor (beta chain) was profiled in a study of CD8 T cells in Susac syndrome. Study-wide context: Among sequenced Susac syndrome patients, over five had active disease and roughly eight were in remission. Study outcomes and limitations: Susac-specific public clones found in total CD8+ repertoires numbered roughly 15, and those in CD8+ TEMRA repertoires numbered about 5.

The CDR3 is 15 amino acids. V lost 5 bases, J lost 5 bases, and 16 bases lay in between. The germline V gene has CDR1 SGHVS and CDR2 FNYEAQ. With random hexamers, 0.5 to 1 ug RNA was reverse transcribed. Coverage of TCR beta CDR3 amplification by immunoSEQ multiplex PCR extended to 54 Vbeta and 13 Jbeta. TCRdb recomputed calls from the immunoSEQ multiplex PCR reads with MiXCR, one row per CDR3 protein. Seen here are some 110,000 distinct CDR3 sequences, approximately 94% observed once, and the top ten hold about 0.42%. The count of this clonotype is one. Its antigen is as yet unknown. The TCR sequence derives from a human donor with Susac syndrome. This rearrangement joins TRBV7-6 to TRBJ2-1; D uncertain. The sample taken for sequencing was CD8+ T cells from PBMCs. CDR3 protein: CASSTRRYQNNEQFF. The CDR3 DNA is TGTGCCAGCAGCACCAGAAGGTACCAGAACAATGAGCAGTTCTTC.